The 4 T cell receptor beta chains reported below all come from one sample, sequenced in a study of cytomegalovirus exposure and HLA in healthy donors (dated by TCRdb to 2016 to 2017). The library was generated by the immunoSEQ multiplex PCR assay. This is the immuneACCESS table as TCRdb keeps it, with only in-frame sequences that have V and J called. A part of the clones is gone; compared with another copy, unresolved V genes explain less than half, and the rest is unexplained. The sample table holds approximately 260,000 clones, of which around 85% were seen once. The ten largest account for 0.95% to 1.5% of the sample. The source material was PBMCs. These receptors all stem from a woman in her twenties or thirties in good health and CMV-seropositive.

The count of this clone is one. V is TRBV30 and J is TRBJ1-1; weak D call: TRBD1 (5 bases). The germline V gene has CDR1 GTSNPN and CDR2 SVGIG (reference sequence). The CDR3 covers 13 residues. With 8 bases removed from V and 0 bases from J, the gap between germline ends came to 13 bases. CDR3 loop: CATPTAMNTEAFF. CDR3 DNA sequence: TGTGCCACACCGACAGCCATGAACACTGAAGCTTTCTTT. Filled out from reference TRBV30 and TRBJ1-1, the complete variable domain reads SQTIHQWPATLVQPVGSPLSLECTVEGTSNPNLYWYRQAAGRGLQLLFYSVGIGQISSEVPQNLSASRPQDRQFILSSKKLLLSDSGFYLCATPTAMNTEAFFGQGTRLTVV.

J is TRBJ1-3 and V is TRBV4-1; D gene uncertain. CDR1 MGHRA and CDR2 YSYEKL come from the germline V gene. The length of the CDR3 is 16 residues. The V and J ends lost 0 bases and 4 bases respectively, with 13 bases between them. Here the CDR3 reads CASSQDIGEGGNTIYF. The DNA for the CDR3 is TGCGCCAGCAGCCAAGATATCGGGGAAGGAGGAAACACCATATATTTT.

The chain is built from TRBV5-1 and TRBJ2-3, with 7 bases lining up with TRBD2. The CDR3 extends over 15 amino acids. CDR1 and CDR2 from the germline V gene are SGHRS and YFSETQ. V was clipped by 4 bases and J by 4 bases; unmatched bases: 9. CDR3 in amino acids: CASSGGTTYADTQYF. The CDR3, as DNA: TGCGCCAGCAGCGGCGGGACTACCTACGCAGATACGCAGTATTTT.

The chain has TRBV29-1 and TRBJ1-1; tentative D call: TRBD1 (5 bases). The germline V and J ends were trimmed by 2 bases and 4 bases, with 20 bases remaining between them. This CDR3 contains 16 residues. The germline V gene has CDR1 SQVTM and CDR2 ANQGSEA. The CDR3 DNA follows: TGCAGCGTTGAAATGTTTGGGCAGGGAACGGTCACTGAAGCTTTCTTT. Amino acids: CSVEMFGQGTVTEAFF.